This T cell receptor beta chain was identified in a study of shared T cell receptors in the human thymus. Sequenced by immunoSEQ multiplex PCR; TCRdb stores in-frame clones only, minus some. The table shows roughly 700,000 clones, with roughly 88% occurring only once. This CDR3 is built from 15 residues. V lost 4 bases, J lost 2 bases, and 10 bases stayed unmatched. Germline CDR1 reads SQVTM; CDR2 reads ANQGSEA. These data are also associated with another study on human thymus T cells. From that report: The source of the thymus tissue was resections taken during corrective heart surgery.

The TCR originated in a boy younger than two with a congenital heart defect. The chain uses TRBV29-1 and TRBJ2-7; 8 positions match TRBD2. Sequenced material: thymocytes. CDR3 region: CSVAGLVGYPYEQYF. In nucleotides, the CDR3 is TGCAGCGTTGCGGGACTAGTGGGCTACCCCTACGAGCAGTACTTC.